This T cell receptor beta chain was obtained from a study of blood T cell repertoires in COVID-19. V was clipped by 0 bases and J by 2 bases; unmatched bases: 14. The CDR3 is 19 amino acids. Germline loops: CDR1 GTSNPN, CDR2 SVGIG (reference sequence). Individuals aged about 18 to 89 years were recruited from roughly 22 US areas. Cohort allocation depended upon clinical history that participants reported. In the authors' methods: How many nucleated cells were present was estimated from reference gene primer amplification. The method was immunoSEQ multiplex PCR; TCRdb's version includes in-frame clones alone and lacks a portion of them. That table is the source of V, J and clone size, and D and trimming were worked out from the DNA. Altogether 150,000 to 200,000 clones are present, 85% to 90% being singletons, with the ten largest covering 6.5% to 8.5%.

The source material was PBMCs or T cells enriched from blood (not recorded which). The receptor was isolated from a woman aged 50 to 60 who had recovered from COVID-19. V and J are TRBV30 and TRBJ2-1; 9 nucleotides line up with TRBD2. This CDR3 reads CAWSVRRLAGPATYNEQFF. The CDR3 DNA reads as TGTGCCTGGAGTGTAAGGCGGCTAGCGGGGCCCGCGACCTACAATGAGCAGTTCTTC.